The entry below describes one T cell receptor beta chain. Its antigen remains unknown. Using immunoSEQ multiplex PCR, the repertoire was profiled, and TCRdb retains in-frame clones only, with some absent. Among under 100,000 clones listed, more than 75% were seen once. The sample is drawn from a study of PD-L1 blockade in urothelial cancer. General study results and limits: Better survival was predicted by below-median pretreatment blood TCR clonality.

Diagnoses among patients were locally advanced or metastatic urothelial carcinoma. Trimming took 2 bases from V and 4 from J; bases not matched to a gene: 8. The V gene's germline CDR1 is SEHNR and CDR2 FQNEAQ (reference sequence). The CDR3 contains 16 residues. The origin of this receptor is a man in his sixties or seventies with urothelial cancer. The chain is built from TRBV7-9 and TRBJ2-3; 8 bases are shared with TRBD2. Sequencing was performed on PBMCs, taken around atezolizumab (anti-PD-L1) treatment. This CDR3 reads CASSLRSGGGADTQYF. The CDR3 nucleotides are TGTGCCAGCAGCTTAAGAAGCGGGGGAGGCGCAGATACGCAGTATTTT.